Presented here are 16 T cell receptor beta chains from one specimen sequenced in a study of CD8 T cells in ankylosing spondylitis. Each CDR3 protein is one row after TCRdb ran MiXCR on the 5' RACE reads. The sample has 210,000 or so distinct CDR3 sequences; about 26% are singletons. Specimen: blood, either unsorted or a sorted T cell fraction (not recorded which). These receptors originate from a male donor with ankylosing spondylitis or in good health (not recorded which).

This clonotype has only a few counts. The CDR3 spells CSAGVDYEQYF. As DNA, the CDR3 is TGCAGCGCCGGGGTCGACTACGAGCAGTACTTC. The chain is built from TRBV29-1 and TRBJ2-7; a possible D gene is TRBD2 (5 bases). There are 11 residues in the CDR3. The V gene's germline CDR1 is SQVTM and CDR2 ANQGSEA. V was pared by 7 bases and J by 3 bases, with 10 bases between.

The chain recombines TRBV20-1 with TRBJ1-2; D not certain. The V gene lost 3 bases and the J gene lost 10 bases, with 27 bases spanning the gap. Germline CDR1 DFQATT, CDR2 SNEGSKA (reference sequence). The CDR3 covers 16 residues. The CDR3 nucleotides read TGCAGTGCTAGCAAAGGGCAGCTCAGCGGCACTATTGTCTACACCTTC. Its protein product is CSASKGQLSGTIVYTF.

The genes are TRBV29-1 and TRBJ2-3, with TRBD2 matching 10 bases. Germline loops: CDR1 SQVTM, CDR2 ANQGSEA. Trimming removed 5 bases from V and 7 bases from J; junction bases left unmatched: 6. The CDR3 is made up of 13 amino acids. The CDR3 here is CSVQREGINTQYF. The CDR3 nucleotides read TGCAGCGTTCAGCGGGAGGGCATAAATACGCAGTATTTT.

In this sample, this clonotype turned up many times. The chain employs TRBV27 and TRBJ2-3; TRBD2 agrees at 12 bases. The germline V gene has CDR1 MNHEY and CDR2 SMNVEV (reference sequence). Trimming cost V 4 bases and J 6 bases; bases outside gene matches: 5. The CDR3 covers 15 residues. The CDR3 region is CASSYASGRVDTQYF. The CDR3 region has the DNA TGTGCCAGCAGTTACGCTAGCGGGAGGGTGGATACGCAGTATTTT.

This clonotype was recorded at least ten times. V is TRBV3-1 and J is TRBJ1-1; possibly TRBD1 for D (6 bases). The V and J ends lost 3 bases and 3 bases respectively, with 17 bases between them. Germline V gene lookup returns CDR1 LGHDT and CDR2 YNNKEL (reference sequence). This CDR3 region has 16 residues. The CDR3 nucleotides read TGTGCCAGCAGCCAGGTACTTACAGGGAAGTACACTGAAGCTTTCTTT. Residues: CASSQVLTGKYTEAFF.

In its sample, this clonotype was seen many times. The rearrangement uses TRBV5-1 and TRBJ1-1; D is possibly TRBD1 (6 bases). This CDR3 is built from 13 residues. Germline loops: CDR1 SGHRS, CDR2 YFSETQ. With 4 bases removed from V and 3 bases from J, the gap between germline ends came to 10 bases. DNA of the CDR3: TGCGCCAGCAGCAGAGCAGGGGACACTGAAGCTTTCTTT. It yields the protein CASSRAGDTEAFF.

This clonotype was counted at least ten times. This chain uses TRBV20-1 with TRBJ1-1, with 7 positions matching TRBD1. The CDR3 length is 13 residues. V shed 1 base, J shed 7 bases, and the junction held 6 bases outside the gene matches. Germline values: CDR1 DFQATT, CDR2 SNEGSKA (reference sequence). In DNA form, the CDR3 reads TGCAGTGCTAGAGTCGATACAGGGGTTGAAGCTTTCTTT. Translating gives CSARVDTGVEAFF.

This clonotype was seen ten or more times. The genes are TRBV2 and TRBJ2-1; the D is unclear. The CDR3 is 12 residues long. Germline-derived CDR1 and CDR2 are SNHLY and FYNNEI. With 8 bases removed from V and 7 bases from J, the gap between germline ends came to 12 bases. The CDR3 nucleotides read TGTGCCAGCTCTAAGGACCAAAATGAGCAGTTCTTC. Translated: CASSKDQNEQFF. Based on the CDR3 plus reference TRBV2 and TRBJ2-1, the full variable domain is EPEVTQTPSHQVTQMGQEVILRCVPISNHLYFYWYRQILGQKVEFLVSFYNNEISEKSEIFDDQFSVERPDGSNFTLKIRSTKLEDSAMYFCASSKDQNEQFFGPGTRLTVL.

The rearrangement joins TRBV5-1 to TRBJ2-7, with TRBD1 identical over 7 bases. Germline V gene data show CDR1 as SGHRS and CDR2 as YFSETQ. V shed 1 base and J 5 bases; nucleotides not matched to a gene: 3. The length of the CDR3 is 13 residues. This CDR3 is CASSLQTGNEQYF. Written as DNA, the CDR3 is TGCGCCAGCAGCTTGCAGACAGGGAACGAGCAGTACTTC.

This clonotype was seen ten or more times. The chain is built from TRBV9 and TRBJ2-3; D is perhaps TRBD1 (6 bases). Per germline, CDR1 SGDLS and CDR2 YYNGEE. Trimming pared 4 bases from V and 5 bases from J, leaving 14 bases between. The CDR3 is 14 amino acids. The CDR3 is CASSKTGRLDTQYF. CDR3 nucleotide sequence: TGTGCCAGCAGCAAGACAGGCCGTCTAGATACGCAGTATTTT.

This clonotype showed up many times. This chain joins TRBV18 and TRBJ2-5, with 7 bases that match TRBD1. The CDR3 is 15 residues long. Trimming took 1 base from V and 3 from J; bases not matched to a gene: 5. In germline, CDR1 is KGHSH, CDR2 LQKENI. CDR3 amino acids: CASSPLLTGEETQYF. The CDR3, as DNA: TGTGCCAGCTCACCACTTCTCACAGGGGAAGAGACCCAGTACTTC.

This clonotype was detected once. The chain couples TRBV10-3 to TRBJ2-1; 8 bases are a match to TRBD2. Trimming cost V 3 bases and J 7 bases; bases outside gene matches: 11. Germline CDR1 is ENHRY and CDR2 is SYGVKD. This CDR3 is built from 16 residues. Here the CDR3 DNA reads TGTGCCATCAGTGAAGGAGCGGGAGTCCGCTCGAATGAGCAGTTCTTC. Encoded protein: CAISEGAGVRSNEQFF.

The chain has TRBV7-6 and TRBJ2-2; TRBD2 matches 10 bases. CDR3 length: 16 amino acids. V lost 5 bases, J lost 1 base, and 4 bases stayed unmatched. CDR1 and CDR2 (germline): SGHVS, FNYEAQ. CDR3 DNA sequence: TGTGCCAGCAGCCCCGGGACTAGCGAGAACACCGGGGAGCTGTTTTTT. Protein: CASSPGTSENTGELFF.

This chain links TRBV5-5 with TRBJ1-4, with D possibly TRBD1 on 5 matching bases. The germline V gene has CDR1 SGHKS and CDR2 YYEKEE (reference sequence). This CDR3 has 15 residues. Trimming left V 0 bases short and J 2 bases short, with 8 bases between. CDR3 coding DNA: TGTGCCAGCAGCTTGGGGGGCTGGACTAATGAAAAACTGTTTTTT. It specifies CASSLGGWTNEKLFF.

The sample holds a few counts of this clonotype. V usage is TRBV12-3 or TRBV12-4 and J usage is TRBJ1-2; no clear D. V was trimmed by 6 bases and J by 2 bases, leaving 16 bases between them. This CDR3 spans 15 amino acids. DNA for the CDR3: TGTGCCAGCAGGGAAGCGGGGAAAACCAACTATGGCTACACCTTC. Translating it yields CASREAGKTNYGYTF.

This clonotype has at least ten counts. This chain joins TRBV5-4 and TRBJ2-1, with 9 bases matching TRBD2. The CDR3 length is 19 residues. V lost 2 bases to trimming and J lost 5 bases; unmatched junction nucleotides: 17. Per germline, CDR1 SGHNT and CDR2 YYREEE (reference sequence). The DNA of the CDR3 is TGTGCCAGCAGCTTTACGGGAACTAGCGGGCTAGGGGGAAACAATGAGCAGTTCTTC. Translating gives CASSFTGTSGLGGNNEQFF. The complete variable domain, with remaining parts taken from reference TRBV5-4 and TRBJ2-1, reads ETGVTQSPTHLIKTRGQQVTLRCSSQSGHNTVSWYQQALGQGPQFIFQYYREEENGRGNFPPRFSGLQFPNYSSELNVNALELDDSALYLCASSFTGTSGLGGNNEQFFGPGTRLTVL.